This paragraph covers one T cell receptor beta chain sequence. The sample originates from a study of OX40 agonist ivuxolimab in advanced cancers. Assay used: immunoSEQ multiplex PCR; TCRdb lists only in-frame clones, some missing. The table has tens of thousands of clones, 89% seen once; the top ten hold around 12%. Looked up from germline, CDR1 is SGDLS and CDR2 is YYNGEE. Trimming took off 0 bases at V and 7 bases at J, with 8 bases between the two ends. CDR3 length: 13 amino acids. The sample was CD4+ or CD8+ T cells sorted from blood, taken in a trial of the OX40 agonist ivuxolimab. The sequence was collected from an adult with an advanced solid tumor such as melanoma, head and neck, liver or kidney cancer. The chain combines TRBV9 with TRBJ1-5; D remains unclear. The CDR3 loop reads CASSVEVGQPQHF. The CDR3 DNA follows: TGTGCCAGCAGCGTAGAGGTCGGACAGCCCCAGCATTTT.